The 13 T cell receptor beta chains reported below all come from one sample, sequenced in a study of blood T cell repertoires in COVID-19. Sequencing was performed with immunoSEQ multiplex PCR; in TCRdb, only in-frame clones are kept and a portion is missing. Of about 140,000 clones in the sample, around 80% were seen once. The sequenced material came from peripheral blood. These receptors were obtained from a man between 65 and 85 years old who had recovered from COVID-19.

The chain employs TRBV9 and TRBJ1-1; the D is unclear. V was shortened by 4 bases and J by 4 bases, with 14 bases between the two germline ends. Germline CDR1 is SGDLS and CDR2 is YYNGEE. This CDR3 spans 14 amino acids. CDR3 in amino acids: CASSLRPGFTEAFF. CDR3 bases: TGTGCCAGCAGCTTAAGGCCGGGTTTCACTGAAGCTTTCTTT.

The chain joins TRBV6-2 or TRBV6-3 to TRBJ1-1, with a weak D call TRBD1 (6 bases). Germline V gene sequence: CDR1 MNHEY, CDR2 SVGEGT. Trimming stripped 2 bases from V and 2 bases from J, with 18 bases between. CDR3 size: 17 residues. The CDR3: CASSYPNTGTRNTEAFF. CDR3 coding DNA: TGTGCCAGCAGTTACCCAAACACCGGGACAAGAAACACTGAAGCTTTCTTT.

This clone was picked up one time. The genes are TRBV5-6 and TRBJ1-4; D may be TRBD1 (5 bases). CDR3 length equals 16 residues. The V gene's germline CDR1 is SGHDT and CDR2 YYEEEE. V lost 4 bases and J lost 3, with 16 bases in between. The CDR3 reads CASSQGLSQANEKLFF. DNA of the CDR3: TGTGCCAGCAGCCAAGGCCTTTCACAGGCTAATGAAAAACTGTTTTTT.

In this sample, this clone turned up many times. The chain uses TRBV7-8 and TRBJ2-5; possibly TRBD2 for D (5 bases). V dropped 5 bases and J dropped 2 bases, with 15 bases sitting between them. Germline CDR1 is SGHVS and CDR2 is FQNEAQ. The CDR3 has 15 amino acids. CDR3 DNA: TGTGCCAGCAGCAACTATCTTGGGAGTCAAGAGACCCAGTACTTC. Amino acids: CASSNYLGSQETQYF. The full variable domain, with the rest looked up from reference TRBV7-8 and TRBJ2-5, is GAGVSQSPRYKVAKRGQDVALRCDPISGHVSLFWYQQALGQGPEFLTYFQNEAQLDKSGLPSDRFFAERPEGSVSTLKIQRTQQEDSAVYLCASSNYLGSQETQYFGPGTRLLVL.

J is TRBJ2-7 and V is TRBV30; 7 bases are a match to TRBD2. Germline V lookup: CDR1 GTSNPN, CDR2 SVGIG (reference sequence). The length of the CDR3 is 16 residues. With 4 bases clipped from V and 0 bases from J, the junction kept 12 bases outside the gene matches. The CDR3 DNA reads TGTGCCTGGAATGGCGTCGGGGCGGGAGACTCCTACGAGCAGTACTTC. Its protein is CAWNGVGAGDSYEQYF.

The chain couples TRBV7-2 to TRBJ1-1; TRBD1 is a possible D gene (5 bases). The V and J ends lost 5 bases and 0 bases respectively, with 13 bases between them. Germline V gives CDR1 SGHTA, CDR2 FQGNSA. CDR3 length: 15 amino acids. CDR3 DNA: TGTGCCAGCAGCCTGCGACAGCTCATGAACACTGAAGCTTTCTTT. It codes for CASSLRQLMNTEAFF.

The rearrangement links TRBV7-9 to TRBJ1-2; 9 nucleotides line up with TRBD1. V gave up 5 bases and J gave up 3 bases; unmatched junction bases: 4. CDR1 is SEHNR and CDR2 is FQNEAQ in the germline V gene (reference sequence). This CDR3 spans 14 amino acids. The CDR3 reads CASSAGQGYYGYTF. CDR3 nucleotides: TGTGCCAGCAGCGCCGGACAGGGGTACTATGGCTACACCTTC.

The CDR3 sequence is CSVDGQGYTDTQYF. The DNA for the CDR3 is TGCAGCGTTGACGGGCAGGGCTACACAGATACGCAGTATTTT. The chain joins TRBV29-1 to TRBJ2-3, with D tentatively TRBD1 (5 bases). Germline lookup yields CDR1 SQVTM and CDR2 ANQGSEA. V shed 3 bases and J shed 2 bases, with 12 bases lying between them. CDR3 length equals 14 residues.

The chain joins TRBV7-5 to TRBJ2-3; TRBD2, the D gene given by the table, was not confirmed from the DNA. TRBV7-5 represents a pseudogene. There are 19 residues in the CDR3. The CDR3 DNA is TGTGTCAGAAGCTTACCGGGACTAGCGGCCCCGGGGGCTACAGATACGCAGTATTTT. Translation gives CVRSLPGLAAPGATDTQYF.

The rearrangement uses TRBV24-1 and TRBJ2-7; D unresolved. V lost 4 bases and J 3 bases, leaving 21 bases between the germline ends. This CDR3 has 17 amino acids. From germline, CDR1 is KGHDR and CDR2 SFDVKD. CDR3: CATSDSIFHSPFYEQYF. CDR3 nucleotides: TGTGCCACCAGTGACTCAATTTTTCACAGCCCCTTCTACGAGCAGTACTTC.

This chain connects TRBV30 to TRBJ1-1; no clear D gene. V lost 5 bases, J lost 2 bases, and 15 bases lay in between. In germline, CDR1 is GTSNPN, CDR2 SVGIG (reference sequence). The CDR3 runs to 14 residues. CDR3 bases: TGTGCCTGGGGACGCGGGAACCTAAACACTGAAGCTTTCTTT. Its protein product is CAWGRGNLNTEAFF.

The V call is TRBV13, the J call TRBJ2-1; 13 bases align to TRBD2. The V and J ends lost 4 bases and 8 bases, in that order; junction bases with no gene match: 11. CDR3 size: 17 residues. Germline CDR1 is PRHDT and CDR2 is FYEKMQ (reference sequence). The CDR3 loop is CASSSRGLAGLSDEQFF. DNA of the CDR3: TGTGCCAGCAGCTCCCGGGGACTAGCGGGACTATCTGATGAGCAGTTCTTC.

The V call is TRBV25-1, the J call TRBJ1-6, with D possibly being TRBD1 (5 bases). The CDR3 extends over 12 amino acids. Germline assignment: CDR1 MGHDK and CDR2 SYGVNS. The germline V and J ends were trimmed by 4 bases and 9 bases, with 7 bases remaining between them. Written as DNA, the CDR3 is TGTGCCAGCAGTGTGGGGCCTTCACCCCTCCACTTT. Translation: CASSVGPSPLHF.